Below, one T cell receptor beta chain is given with its context. Its cognate antigen is unknown. The record originates from a study of identical twins. Study results and limitations: Beta out-of-frame sequences showed weaker excess twin sharing.

Looked up from germline, CDR1 is ENHRY and CDR2 is SYGVKD. This CDR3 contains 15 residues. V was clipped by 10 bases and J by 0 bases; unmatched bases: 11. TCRdb fed the 5' RACE reads into MiXCR, producing one record per CDR3 protein. The table includes around 1.7 million distinct CDR3 sequences, 32% detected once. The sequence derives from a newborn girl in good health. Sequencing was carried out using cord blood. This chain joins TRBV10-3 and TRBJ2-7, with 8 bases aligning to TRBD2. CDR3 sequence reads: CATRKGLAGSYEQYF. The CDR3 nucleotides are TGTGCCACCAGAAAGGGGCTAGCGGGCTCCTACGAGCAGTACTTC.